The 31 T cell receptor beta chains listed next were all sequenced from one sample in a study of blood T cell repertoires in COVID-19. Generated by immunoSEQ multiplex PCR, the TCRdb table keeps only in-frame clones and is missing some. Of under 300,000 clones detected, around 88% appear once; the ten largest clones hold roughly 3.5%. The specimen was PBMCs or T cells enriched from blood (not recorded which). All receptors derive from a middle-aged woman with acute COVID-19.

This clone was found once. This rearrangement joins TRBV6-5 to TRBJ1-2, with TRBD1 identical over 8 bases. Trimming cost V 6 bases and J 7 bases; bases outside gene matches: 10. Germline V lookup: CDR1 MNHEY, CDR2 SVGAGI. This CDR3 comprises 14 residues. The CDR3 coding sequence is TGTGCCAGCAGACCAGCGGGACAGGACGGTGGCTACACCTTC. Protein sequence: CASRPAGQDGGYTF.

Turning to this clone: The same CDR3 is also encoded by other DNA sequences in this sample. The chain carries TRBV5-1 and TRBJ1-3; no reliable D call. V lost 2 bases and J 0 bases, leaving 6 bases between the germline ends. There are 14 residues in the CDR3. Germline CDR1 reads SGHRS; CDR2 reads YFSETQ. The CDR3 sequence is CASSLESSGNTIYF. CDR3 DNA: TGCGCCAGCAGCTTAGAGAGCTCTGGAAACACCATATATTTT.

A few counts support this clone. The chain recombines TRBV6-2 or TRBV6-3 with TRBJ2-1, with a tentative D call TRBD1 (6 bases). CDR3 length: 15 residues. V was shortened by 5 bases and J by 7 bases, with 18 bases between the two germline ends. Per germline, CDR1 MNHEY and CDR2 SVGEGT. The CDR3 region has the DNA TGTGCCAGCAGTCCCCAGGGGTTTGGAGGAAATGAGCAGTTCTTC. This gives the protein CASSPQGFGGNEQFF.

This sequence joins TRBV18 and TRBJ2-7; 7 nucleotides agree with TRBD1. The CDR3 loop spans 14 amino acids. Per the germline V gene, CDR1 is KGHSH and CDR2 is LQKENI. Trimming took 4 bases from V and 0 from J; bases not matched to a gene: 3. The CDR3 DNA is TGTGCCAGCTCACGACAGGGTTTCTCCTACGAGCAGTACTTC. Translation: CASSRQGFSYEQYF. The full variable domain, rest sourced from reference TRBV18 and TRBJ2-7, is NAGVMQNPRHLVRRRGQEARLRCSPMKGHSHVYWYRQLPEEGLKFMVYLQKENIIDESGMPKERFSAEFPKEGPSILRIQQVVRGDSAAYFCASSRQGFSYEQYFGPGTRLTVT.

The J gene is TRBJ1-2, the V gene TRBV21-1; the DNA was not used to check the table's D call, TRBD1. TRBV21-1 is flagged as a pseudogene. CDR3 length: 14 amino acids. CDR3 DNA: TGTGCCAGCAGCAAAGAAGCAGGGGGCTATGGCTACACCTTC. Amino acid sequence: CASSKEAGGYGYTF.

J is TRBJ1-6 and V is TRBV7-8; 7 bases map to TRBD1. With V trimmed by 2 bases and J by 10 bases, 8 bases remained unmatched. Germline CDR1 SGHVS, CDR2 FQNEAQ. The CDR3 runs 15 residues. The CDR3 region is CASSLIQGFGSPLHF. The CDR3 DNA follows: TGTGCCAGCAGCTTAATACAGGGGTTCGGATCACCCCTCCACTTT. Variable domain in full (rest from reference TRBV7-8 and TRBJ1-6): GAGVSQSPRYKVAKRGQDVALRCDPISGHVSLFWYQQALGQGPEFLTYFQNEAQLDKSGLPSDRFFAERPEGSVSTLKIQRTQQEDSAVYLCASSLIQGFGSPLHFGNGTRLTVT.

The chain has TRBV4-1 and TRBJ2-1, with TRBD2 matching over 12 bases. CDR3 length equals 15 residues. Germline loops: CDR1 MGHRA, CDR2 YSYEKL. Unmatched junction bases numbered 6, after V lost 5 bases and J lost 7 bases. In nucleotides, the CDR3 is TGCGCCAGCAGCAGTCTAGCGGGAGGGCCGAATGAGCAGTTCTTC. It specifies CASSSLAGGPNEQFF.

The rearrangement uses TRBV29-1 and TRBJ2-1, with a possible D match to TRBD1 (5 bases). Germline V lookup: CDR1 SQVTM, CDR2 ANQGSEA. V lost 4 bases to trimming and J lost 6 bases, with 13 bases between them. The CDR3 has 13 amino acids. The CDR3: CSVVNRLSNEQFF. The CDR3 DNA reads TGCAGCGTTGTAAACAGGCTCTCCAATGAGCAGTTCTTC.

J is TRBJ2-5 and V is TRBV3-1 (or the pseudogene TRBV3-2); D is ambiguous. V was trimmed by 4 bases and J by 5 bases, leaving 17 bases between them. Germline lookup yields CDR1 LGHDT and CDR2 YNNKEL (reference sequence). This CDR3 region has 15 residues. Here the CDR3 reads CASSPIFESAETQYF. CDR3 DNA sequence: TGTGCCAGCAGCCCTATTTTTGAGTCCGCCGAGACCCAGTACTTC.

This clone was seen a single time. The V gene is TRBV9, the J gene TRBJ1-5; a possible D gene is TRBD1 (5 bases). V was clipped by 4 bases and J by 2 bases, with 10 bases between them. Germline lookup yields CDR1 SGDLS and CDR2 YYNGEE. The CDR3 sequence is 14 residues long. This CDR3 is CASSPGGGNQPQHF. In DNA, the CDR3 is TGTGCCAGCAGCCCAGGAGGGGGCAATCAGCCCCAGCATTTT.

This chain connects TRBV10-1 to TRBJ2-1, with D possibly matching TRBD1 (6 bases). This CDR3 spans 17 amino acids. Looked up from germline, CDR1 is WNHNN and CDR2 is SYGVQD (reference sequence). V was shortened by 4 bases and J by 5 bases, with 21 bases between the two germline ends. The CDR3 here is CASSGRRGNREDNEQFF. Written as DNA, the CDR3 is TGCGCCAGCAGTGGCAGAAGAGGGAACAGGGAAGACAATGAGCAGTTCTTC.

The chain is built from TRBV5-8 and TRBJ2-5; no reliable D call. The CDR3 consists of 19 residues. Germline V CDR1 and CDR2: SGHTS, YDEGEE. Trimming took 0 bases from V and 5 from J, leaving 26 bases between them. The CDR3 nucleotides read TGTGCCAGCAGCTTGGAAGTTTTGGTTATCGCTCCCTCCGGGGAGACCCAGTACTTC. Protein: CASSLEVLVIAPSGETQYF.

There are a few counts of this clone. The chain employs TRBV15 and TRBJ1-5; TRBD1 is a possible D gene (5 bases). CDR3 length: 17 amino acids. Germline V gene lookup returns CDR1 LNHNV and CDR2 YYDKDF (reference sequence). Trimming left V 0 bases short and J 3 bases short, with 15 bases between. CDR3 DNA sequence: TGTGCCACCAGCAGAGAGACGGCAGGGTCTGCCAATCAGCCCCAGCATTTT. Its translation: CATSRETAGSANQPQHF.

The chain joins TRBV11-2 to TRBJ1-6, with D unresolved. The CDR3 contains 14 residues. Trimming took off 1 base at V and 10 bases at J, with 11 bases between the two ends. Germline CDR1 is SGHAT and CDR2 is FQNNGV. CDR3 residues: CASSLGLSLSPLHF. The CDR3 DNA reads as TGTGCCAGCAGCTTAGGTCTCAGTCTCTCACCCCTCCACTTT. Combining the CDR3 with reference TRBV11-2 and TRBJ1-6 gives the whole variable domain EAGVAQSPRYKIIEKRQSVAFWCNPISGHATLYWYQQILGQGPKLLIQFQNNGVVDDSQLPKDRFSAERLKGVDSTLKIQPAKLEDSAVYLCASSLGLSLSPLHFGNGTRLTVT.

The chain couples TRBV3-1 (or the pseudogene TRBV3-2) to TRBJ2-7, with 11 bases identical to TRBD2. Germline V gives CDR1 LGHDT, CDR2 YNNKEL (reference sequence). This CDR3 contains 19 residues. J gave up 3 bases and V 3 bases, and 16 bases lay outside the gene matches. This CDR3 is CASSQAPSGTSGGGYEQYF. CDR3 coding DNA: TGTGCCAGCAGCCAGGCCCCCTCCGGGACTAGCGGAGGTGGCTACGAGCAGTACTTC.

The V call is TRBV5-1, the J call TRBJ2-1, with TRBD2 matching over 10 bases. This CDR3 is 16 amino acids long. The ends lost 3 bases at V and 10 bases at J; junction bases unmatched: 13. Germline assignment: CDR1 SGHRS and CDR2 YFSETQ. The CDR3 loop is CASSSIPEREGPEQFF. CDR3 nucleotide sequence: TGCGCCAGCAGCTCTATCCCAGAGCGGGAGGGCCCCGAGCAGTTCTTC.

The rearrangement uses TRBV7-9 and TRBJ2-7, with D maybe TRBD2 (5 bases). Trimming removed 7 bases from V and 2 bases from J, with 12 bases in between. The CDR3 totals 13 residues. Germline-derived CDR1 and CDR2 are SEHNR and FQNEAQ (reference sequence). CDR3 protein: CASTAGGTYEQYF. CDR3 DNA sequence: TGTGCCAGCACAGCAGGAGGCACCTACGAGCAGTACTTC.

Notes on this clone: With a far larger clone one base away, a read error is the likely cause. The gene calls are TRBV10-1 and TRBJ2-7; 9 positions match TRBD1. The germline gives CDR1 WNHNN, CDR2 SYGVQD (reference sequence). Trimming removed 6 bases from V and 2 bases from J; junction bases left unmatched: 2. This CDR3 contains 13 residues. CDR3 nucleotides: TGCGCCAGCAGCCGGGACAGGGCCTACGAGCAGTACTTC. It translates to CASSRDRAYEQYF.

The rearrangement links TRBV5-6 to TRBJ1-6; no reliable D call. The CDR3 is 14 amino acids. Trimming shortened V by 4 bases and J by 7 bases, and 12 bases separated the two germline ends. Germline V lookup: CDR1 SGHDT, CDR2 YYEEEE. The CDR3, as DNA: TGTGCCAGCAGCAAACCCGCGGGGAATTCACCCCTCCACTTT. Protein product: CASSKPAGNSPLHF.

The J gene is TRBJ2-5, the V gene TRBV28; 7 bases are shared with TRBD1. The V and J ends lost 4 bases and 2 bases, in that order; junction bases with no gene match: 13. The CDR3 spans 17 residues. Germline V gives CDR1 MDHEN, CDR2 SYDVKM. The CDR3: CASSSTRMRGPQETQYF. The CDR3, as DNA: TGTGCCAGCAGTTCTACCCGCATGAGGGGGCCACAAGAGACCCAGTACTTC.

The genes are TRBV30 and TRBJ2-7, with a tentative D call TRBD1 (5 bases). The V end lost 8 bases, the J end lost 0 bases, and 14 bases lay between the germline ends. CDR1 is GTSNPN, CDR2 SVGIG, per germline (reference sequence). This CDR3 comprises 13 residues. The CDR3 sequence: CAQRRRGSYEQYF. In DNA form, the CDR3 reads TGTGCCCAGAGGAGAAGGGGCTCCTACGAGCAGTACTTC.

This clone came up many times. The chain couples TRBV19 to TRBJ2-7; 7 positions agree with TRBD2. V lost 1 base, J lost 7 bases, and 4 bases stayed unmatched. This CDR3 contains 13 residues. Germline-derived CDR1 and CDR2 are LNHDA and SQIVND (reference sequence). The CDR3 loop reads CASSIAGGLEQYF. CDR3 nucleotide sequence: TGTGCCAGTAGTATAGCGGGGGGTTTGGAGCAGTACTTC.

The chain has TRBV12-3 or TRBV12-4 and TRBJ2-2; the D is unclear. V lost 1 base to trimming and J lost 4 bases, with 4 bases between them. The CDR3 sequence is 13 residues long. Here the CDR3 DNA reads TGTGCCAGCAGTTTAGACACCACCGGGGAGCTGTTTTTT. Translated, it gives CASSLDTTGELFF.

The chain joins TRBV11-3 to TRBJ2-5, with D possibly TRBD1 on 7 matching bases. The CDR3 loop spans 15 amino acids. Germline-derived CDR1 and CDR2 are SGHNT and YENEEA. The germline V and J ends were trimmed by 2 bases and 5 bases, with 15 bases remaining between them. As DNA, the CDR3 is TGTGCCAGCAGCTTAACAGGGGCGGGGTTGGAGACCCAGTACTTC. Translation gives CASSLTGAGLETQYF. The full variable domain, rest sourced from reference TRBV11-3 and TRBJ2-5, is EAGVVQSPRYKIIEKKQPVAFWCNPISGHNTLYWYLQNLGQGPELLIRYENEEAVDDSQLPKDRFSAERLKGVDSTLKIQPAELGDSAVYLCASSLTGAGLETQYFGPGTRLLVL.

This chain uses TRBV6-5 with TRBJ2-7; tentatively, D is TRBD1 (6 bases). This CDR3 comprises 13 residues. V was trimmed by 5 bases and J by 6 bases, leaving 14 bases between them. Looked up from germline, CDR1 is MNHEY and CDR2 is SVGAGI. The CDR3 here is CASSNRVSGEQYF. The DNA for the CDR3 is TGTGCCAGCAGTAACAGGGTTTCAGGCGAGCAGTACTTC.

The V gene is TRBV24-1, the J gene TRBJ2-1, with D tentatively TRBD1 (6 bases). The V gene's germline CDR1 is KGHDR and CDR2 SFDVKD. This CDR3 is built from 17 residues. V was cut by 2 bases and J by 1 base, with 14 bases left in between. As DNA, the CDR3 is TGTGCCACCAGTGATTCCGGGTTTCAGGGGTCCTACAATGAGCAGTTCTTC. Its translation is CATSDSGFQGSYNEQFF.

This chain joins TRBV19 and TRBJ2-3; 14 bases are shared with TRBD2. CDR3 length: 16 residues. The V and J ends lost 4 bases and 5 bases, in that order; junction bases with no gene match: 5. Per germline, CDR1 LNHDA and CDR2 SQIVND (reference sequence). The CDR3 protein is CASSTRTSGRRDTQYF. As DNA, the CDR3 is TGTGCCAGTAGTACCCGGACTAGCGGGAGGAGAGATACGCAGTATTTT.

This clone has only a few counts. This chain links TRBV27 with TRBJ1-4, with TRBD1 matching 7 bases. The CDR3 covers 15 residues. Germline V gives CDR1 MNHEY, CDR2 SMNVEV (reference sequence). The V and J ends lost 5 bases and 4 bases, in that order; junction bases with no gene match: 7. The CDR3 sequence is CASSIQGRGNEKLFF. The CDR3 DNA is TGTGCCAGCAGTATACAGGGGCGGGGTAATGAAAAACTGTTTTTT.

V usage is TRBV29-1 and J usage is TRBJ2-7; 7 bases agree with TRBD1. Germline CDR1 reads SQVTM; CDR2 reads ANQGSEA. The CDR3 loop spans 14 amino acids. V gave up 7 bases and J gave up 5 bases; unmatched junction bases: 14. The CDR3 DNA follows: TGCAGCGCCGGAGTAGAGACAGGGCAGAACGAGCAGTACTTC. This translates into CSAGVETGQNEQYF.

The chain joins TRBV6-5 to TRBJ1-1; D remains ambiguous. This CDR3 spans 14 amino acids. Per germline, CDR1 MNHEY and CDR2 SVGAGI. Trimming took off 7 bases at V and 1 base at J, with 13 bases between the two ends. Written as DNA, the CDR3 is TGTGCCAGCACTTCGGGGTCGGAGAACACTGAAGCTTTCTTT. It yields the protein CASTSGSENTEAFF.

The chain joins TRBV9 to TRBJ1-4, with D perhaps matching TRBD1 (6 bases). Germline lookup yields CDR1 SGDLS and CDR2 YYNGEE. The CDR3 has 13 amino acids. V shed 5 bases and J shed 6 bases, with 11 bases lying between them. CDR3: CASRRGFYEKLFF. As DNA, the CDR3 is TGTGCCAGCAGGAGGGGGTTTTATGAAAAACTGTTTTTT. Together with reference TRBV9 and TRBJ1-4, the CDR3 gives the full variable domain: DSGVTQTPKHLITATGQRVTLRCSPRSGDLSVYWYQQSLDQGLQFLIQYYNGEERAKGNILERFSAQQFPDLHSELNLSSLELGDSALYFCASRRGFYEKLFFGSGTQLSVL.